A selection of T cell receptor beta chains follows, all from one sample in a study of blood T cell repertoires in COVID-19. Only in-frame clones appear in the TCRdb table, and some are missing; sequencing was by immunoSEQ multiplex PCR. The sample lists about 290,000 clones, about nine tenths occurring once. Sample: PBMCs or T cells enriched from blood (not recorded which). The receptor source for this set is a woman aged 35 to 49 who had recovered from COVID-19. Each CDR3 is given with its conserved first and last residue. The order of the fields is D gene, V gene, J gene, clone size, CDR3 protein, CDR3 DNA. A D gene is named only where the DNA matches it firmly. Clone size is given for some rows only: seen once, a few or many times, or a class if the clone is expanded.

NA	TRBV6-5	TRBJ2-5	NA	CATWGTTDETQYF	TGTGCCACCTGGGGCACCACCGACGAGACCCAGTACTTC
NA	TRBV4-1	TRBJ1-1	NA	CASSQDWAGMNTEAFF	TGCGCCAGCAGCCAAGATTGGGCAGGGATGAACACTGAAGCTTTCTTT
TRBD1	TRBV5-1	TRBJ2-5	NA	CASSLGQGKGFQYF	TGCGCCAGCAGCTTGGGACAGGGGAAAGGGTTCCAGTACTTC
NA	TRBV3-1/TRBV3-2	TRBJ2-2	NA	CASSQAQGELFF	TGTGCCAGCAGCCAAGCTCAGGGGGAGCTGTTTTTT
NA	TRBV18	TRBJ1-3	NA	CASSPDRGGNTIYF	TGTGCCAGCTCACCCGACCGGGGAGGAAACACCATATATTTT
TRBD1	TRBV30	TRBJ1-1	NA	CAWSWDSSGGRRAEAFF	TGTGCCTGGAGTTGGGACAGTTCAGGCGGTCGTAGGGCTGAAGCTTTCTTT
TRBD1	TRBV6-5	TRBJ2-7	NA	CASMRTGAFYEQYF	TGTGCCAGCATGCGAACAGGGGCCTTCTACGAGCAGTACTTC
NA	TRBV5-6	TRBJ2-5	once	CASSNTGDRETQYF	TGTGCCAGCAGCAACACGGGGGATCGGGAGACCCAGTACTTC
NA	TRBV11-2	TRBJ2-7	NA	CASSIDPGVDYEQYF	TGTGCCAGCAGCATTGACCCAGGGGTGGACTACGAGCAGTACTTC
TRBD1	TRBV4-1	TRBJ1-5	few	CASSQGDRVGDQPQHF	TGCGCCAGCAGCCAAGGAGACAGGGTCGGGGATCAGCCCCAGCATTTT
NA	TRBV9	TRBJ1-1	few	CASSREAATEAFF	TGTGCCAGCAGCAGAGAAGCGGCTACTGAAGCTTTCTTT
TRBD1	TRBV25-1	TRBJ1-1	NA	CASSGAGTGGPDGGAFF	TGTGCCAGCAGTGGGGCCGGGACAGGGGGCCCCGACGGTGGAGCTTTCTTT
NA	TRBV4-2	TRBJ1-2	NA	CASSQDLTRGNGYTF	TGTGCCAGCAGCCAAGATCTTACAAGGGGCAATGGCTACACCTTC
TRBD2	TRBV28	TRBJ2-1	NA	CASRLLAGDPYNEQFF	TGTGCCAGCAGGTTACTAGCGGGTGACCCCTACAATGAGCAGTTCTTC
TRBD2	TRBV5-1	TRBJ2-3	NA	CASSLLGTSGRDTQYF	TGCGCCAGCAGCTTGCTGGGGACTAGCGGTAGGGATACGCAGTATTTT
NA	TRBV11-2	TRBJ2-5	NA	CASSLEATVQQETQYF	TGTGCCAGCAGCTTGGAAGCGACAGTGCAGCAAGAGACCCAGTACTTC
TRBD1	TRBV5-4	TRBJ1-1	NA	CASSLGAAGGSEAFF	TGTGCCAGCAGCTTGGGGGCGGCAGGGGGCTCTGAAGCTTTCTTT
TRBD1	TRBV11-2	TRBJ1-1	NA	CASSSTGASGTEAFF	TGTGCCAGCAGCTCGACAGGGGCCTCGGGAACTGAAGCTTTCTTT
NA	TRBV29-1	TRBJ1-1	NA	CSVVPFRPPEAFF	TGCAGCGTTGTCCCGTTTCGTCCCCCTGAAGCTTTCTTT
NA	TRBV12-2	TRBJ2-1	NA	CASRPRRGAYWIHSSYNEQFF	TGTGCAAGTCGCCCACGCAGGGGGGCTTATTGGATTCATTCCTCCTACAATGAGCAGTTCTTC
NA	TRBV5-1	TRBJ2-1	NA	CASSVSPGQIYNEQFF	TGCGCCAGCAGCGTCTCCCCCGGACAGATTTACAATGAGCAGTTCTTC
TRBD1	TRBV5-6	TRBJ1-5	NA	CASSTRQGPSNQPQHF	TGTGCCAGCAGCACCCGACAGGGGCCGAGCAATCAGCCCCAGCATTTT
NA	TRBV7-2	TRBJ1-2	NA	CASSLLSVDYGYTF	TGTGCCAGCAGCTTACTCTCCGTTGACTATGGCTACACCTTC
TRBD1	TRBV9	TRBJ1-6	NA	CASSAGDSINSPLHF	TGTGCCAGCAGCGCCGGGGACAGCATTAATTCACCCCTCCACTTT
TRBD2	TRBV20-1	TRBJ2-7	NA	CSASSGSPYEQYF	TGCAGTGCTAGTAGCGGGAGTCCCTACGAGCAGTACTTC
TRBD1	TRBV29-1	TRBJ1-1	NA	CSVHRGSTEAFF	TGCAGCGTCCACAGGGGGTCCACTGAAGCTTTCTTT
TRBD1	TRBV19	TRBJ1-1	NA	CASSVVGGRGTEAFF	TGTGCCAGTAGTGTCGTAGGGGGCCGGGGAACTGAAGCTTTCTTT
TRBD1	TRBV7-9	TRBJ1-1	NA	CASSPGTQGVTEAFF	TGTGCCAGCAGCCCGGGTACACAGGGGGTGACTGAAGCTTTCTTT
NA	TRBV6-5	TRBJ2-7	NA	CASSTRGTLRNEQYF	TGTGCCAGCAGCACAAGGGGTACCCTTAGGAACGAGCAGTACTTC
TRBD2	TRBV5-8	TRBJ2-3	once	CASSRGADTQYF	TGTGCCAGCAGTCGGGGGGCAGATACGCAGTATTTT
TRBD1	TRBV18	TRBJ1-1	NA	CASSPTRGTEAFF	TGTGCCAGCTCACCGACCAGGGGGACTGAAGCTTTCTTT
TRBD1	TRBV3-1/TRBV3-2	TRBJ1-5	NA	CASSQGTGGRPQHF	TGTGCCAGCAGCCAGGGGACAGGGGGTAGGCCCCAGCATTTT
NA	TRBV4-2	TRBJ1-3	few	CASSQSGVGGNTIYF	TGTGCCAGCAGCCAATCGGGGGTAGGAGGAAACACCATATATTTT
NA	TRBV5-4	TRBJ2-1	NA	CASSPTGDSYNEQFF	TGTGCCAGCAGCCCGACGGGGGACTCCTACAATGAGCAGTTCTTC
TRBD1	TRBV6-5	TRBJ1-2	NA	CASSSPRTGNYGYTF	TGTGCCAGCAGTTCGCCGAGGACAGGAAACTATGGCTACACCTTC
NA	TRBV5-1	TRBJ2-1	NA	CASSLVPGSGLNEQFF	TGCGCCAGCAGCTTGGTACCGGGGTCCGGCCTCAATGAGCAGTTCTTC
TRBD2	TRBV2	TRBJ2-5	NA	CASGGTSGGPGTQYF	TGTGCCAGCGGGGGGACTAGCGGGGGCCCAGGGACCCAGTACTTC
TRBD1	TRBV9	TRBJ1-2	NA	CASSVVGTADYGYTF	TGTGCCAGCAGCGTAGTAGGGACAGCAGACTATGGCTACACCTTC
TRBD1	TRBV14	TRBJ2-1	NA	CASRAGTGSHNEQFF	TGTGCCAGCAGGGCCGGGACAGGGAGCCACAATGAGCAGTTCTTC
TRBD2	TRBV4-2	TRBJ2-7	NA	CASSTLAGSYEQYF	TGTGCCAGCTCCACCTTAGCGGGAAGTTACGAGCAGTACTTC
NA	TRBV30	TRBJ2-1	NA	CAWNPRVAVSSYNEQFF	TGTGCCTGGAATCCCCGGGTAGCGGTTAGCTCCTACAATGAGCAGTTCTTC
TRBD1	TRBV7-6	TRBJ2-7	NA	CASSLGTGGIGEQYF	TGTGCCAGCAGCTTAGGGACAGGGGGCATAGGCGAGCAGTACTTC
NA	TRBV27	TRBJ1-6	NA	CASSLKPPGVSLSPLHF	TGTGCCAGCAGTTTAAAGCCTCCAGGGGTGTCGCTTTCACCCCTCCACTTT
TRBD1	TRBV24-1	TRBJ1-5	once	CATSETGDQPQHF	TGTGCCACCAGTGAGACAGGGGACCAGCCCCAGCATTTT
NA	TRBV2	TRBJ1-4	NA	CASSDLRATNEKLFF	TGTGCCAGCAGTGATCTCAGGGCAACTAATGAAAAACTGTTTTTT